The 8 T cell receptor beta chains given below trace back to one sample, sequenced in a study of shared clonotypes between healthy human individuals. Sequencing was performed with immunoSEQ multiplex PCR; in TCRdb, only in-frame clones are kept and a portion is missing. The sample includes about 700,000 clones, 92% seen only once; the top ten take more than 20%. Naive CD8 cells comprised CD45RO-negative, CCR7-positively selected cells, excluding terminally differentiated effector memory CD45RA+ cells. Material for sequencing was naive CD8+ T cells sorted from blood. Receptors originate from a man aged 25-40 years in good health.

The chain carries TRBV2 and TRBJ1-1; TRBD1 matches 9 bases. Germline V gene sequence: CDR1 SNHLY, CDR2 FYNNEI. There are 14 residues in the CDR3. V was pared by 1 base and J by 4 bases, with 1 base of the junction left unmatched. CDR3 DNA sequence: TGTGCCAGCAGTGAAGGGACAGGGGTCACTGAAGCTTTCTTT. Protein product: CASSEGTGVTEAFF.

The gene calls are TRBV14 and TRBJ1-2, with D tentatively TRBD1 (5 bases). This CDR3 comprises 13 residues. The germline V and J ends were trimmed by 4 bases and 7 bases, with 13 bases remaining between them. Germline lookup yields CDR1 SGHDN and CDR2 FVKESK. CDR3 protein: CASSPGRTVGYTF. The CDR3 coding sequence is TGTGCCAGCAGCCCGGGGCGTACCGTTGGCTACACCTTC.

This clone was counted once. The rearrangement uses TRBV7-9 and TRBJ2-1; D is unresolved. This CDR3 region has 15 residues. The V gene lost 0 bases and the J gene lost 1 base, with 7 bases spanning the gap. Germline V gives CDR1 SEHNR, CDR2 FQNEAQ (reference sequence). CDR3 sequence: CASSLAAASYNEQFF. For the CDR3, the DNA is TGTGCCAGCAGCTTAGCGGCAGCGTCCTACAATGAGCAGTTCTTC.

The chain combines TRBV2 with TRBJ2-2, with D possibly called TRBD1 or TRBD2 (5 bases each). This CDR3 comprises 15 residues. Germline CDR1 reads SNHLY; CDR2 reads FYNNEI. Trimming left V 2 bases short and J 6 bases short, with 13 bases between. The DNA of the CDR3 is TGTGCCAGCAGTGAACGGGGCCGAGGGGCCGGGGAGCTGTTTTTT. This gives the protein CASSERGRGAGELFF. Full variable domain (rest looked up from reference TRBV2 and TRBJ2-2): EPEVTQTPSHQVTQMGQEVILRCVPISNHLYFYWYRQILGQKVEFLVSFYNNEISEKSEIFDDQFSVERPDGSNFTLKIRSTKLEDSAMYFCASSERGRGAGELFFGEGSRLTVL.

For the CDR3, the DNA is TGCGCCAGCAGCCGCACTAGCGGGAGCTCTCATGAGCAGTTCTTC. It encodes CASSRTSGSSHEQFF. V gene TRBV4-1 combines with J gene TRBJ2-1; TRBD2 matches 11 bases. CDR1 is MGHRA and CDR2 is YSYEKL in the germline V gene. CDR3 size: 15 residues. V lost 4 bases, J lost 8 bases, and 7 bases stayed unmatched.

The DNA for the CDR3 is TGTGCCAGCAGTTTACCCCGGGAGACCTACAATGAGCAGTTCTTC. Its protein product is CASSLPRETYNEQFF. J is TRBJ2-1 and V is TRBV28, with D tentatively TRBD2 (6 bases). The germline V gene has CDR1 MDHEN and CDR2 SYDVKM. The CDR3 spans 15 residues. Deletions cut 2 bases from V and 2 bases from J, with 10 bases between.

A word on this clone: Other DNA sequences in the same sample also yield this CDR3. J is TRBJ1-2 and V is TRBV7-9, with TRBD1 as a possible D gene (6 bases). The germline gives CDR1 SEHNR, CDR2 FQNEAQ (reference sequence). Deletions cut 5 bases from V and 4 bases from J, with 8 bases between. This CDR3 spans 12 amino acids. This chain's CDR3 is CASSLDSYGYTF. CDR3 nucleotides: TGTGCCAGCAGCCTGGACAGCTATGGCTACACCTTC.

This clone was seen a single time. The V call is TRBV28, the J call TRBJ2-7; TRBD2 is a possible D gene (6 bases). Trimming took 3 bases from V and 5 from J, leaving 14 bases between them. The CDR3 is 14 residues long. The V gene's germline CDR1 is MDHEN and CDR2 SYDVKM. CDR3 nucleotide sequence: TGTGCCAGCAGTTTTATGCCTAGCGTAAACGAGCAGTACTTC. Translated, it gives CASSFMPSVNEQYF.